This TCR beta chain is from a study of early T cells in non-severe SARS-CoV-2 infection. On the study more broadly: The input, bulk RNA from unsorted whole blood, was sequenced, and chains were unpaired.

TCRdb ran MiXCR on the 5' RACE reads and lists one entry per CDR3 protein. The profile shows about 87,000 distinct CDR3 sequences, about 14% of them singletons. This clonotype showed up many times. The CDR3 has 16 amino acids. V lost 4 bases, J lost 0 bases, and 10 bases lay in between. CDR1 is KGHSH and CDR2 is LQKENI in the germline V gene. The sequence came from an adult who was a healthcare worker with PCR-confirmed SARS-CoV-2 infection or an uninfected control (not recorded which). The specimen sequenced was whole blood. The rearrangement links TRBV18 to TRBJ2-6; no clear D gene. The CDR3 region is CASSRIKSSGANVLTF. As DNA, the CDR3 is TGTGCCAGCTCACGCATAAAGAGCTCTGGGGCCAACGTCCTGACTTTC.